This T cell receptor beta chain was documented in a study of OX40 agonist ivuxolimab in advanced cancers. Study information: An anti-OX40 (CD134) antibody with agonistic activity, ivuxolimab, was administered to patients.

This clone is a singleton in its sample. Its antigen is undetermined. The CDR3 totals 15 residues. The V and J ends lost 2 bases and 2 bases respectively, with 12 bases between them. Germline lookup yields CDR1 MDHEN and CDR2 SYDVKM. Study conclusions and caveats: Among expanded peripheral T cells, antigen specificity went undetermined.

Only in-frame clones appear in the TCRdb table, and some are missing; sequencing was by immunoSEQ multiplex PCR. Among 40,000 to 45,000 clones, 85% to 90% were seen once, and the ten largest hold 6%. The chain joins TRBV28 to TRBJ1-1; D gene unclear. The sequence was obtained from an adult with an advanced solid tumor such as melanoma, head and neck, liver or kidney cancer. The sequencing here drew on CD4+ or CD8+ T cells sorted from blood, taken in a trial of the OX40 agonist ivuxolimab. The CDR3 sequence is CASSLRGLPNTEAFF. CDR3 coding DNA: TGTGCCAGCAGTTTACGAGGGCTTCCAAACACTGAAGCTTTCTTT.